These 30 T cell receptor beta chains were all obtained from the same sample, sequenced in a study of T cells in Graves' hyperthyroidism and ophthalmopathy. Regions amplified from RNA transcripts were the TCR beta CDR3 regions. In the first-round RT-PCR of the TCR CDR3, the HTBI primer set was used. TCRdb independently ran MiXCR on the multiplex PCR reads; one entry per CDR3 protein. The sample lists roughly 710,000 distinct CDR3 sequences; roughly a third were seen once. The sample taken for sequencing was blood. The receptors here all came from a woman aged 40 to 49 with Graves' hyperthyroidism.

This clonotype has ten or more counts. The rearrangement uses TRBV6-5 and TRBJ1-1; D unclear. The germline V gene encodes CDR1 MNHEY and CDR2 SVGAGI. This CDR3 has 16 residues. Trimming left V 4 bases short and J 1 base short, with 16 bases between. CDR3 DNA sequence: TGTGCCAGCAGTTCCCCAGGAGGGAGACAGAACACTGAAGCTTTCTTT. It specifies CASSSPGGRQNTEAFF.

As for this clonotype: A much larger clone differs from this one at a single base, so this may be a read error. V gene TRBV7-2 combines with J gene TRBJ2-7, with a possible D match to TRBD1 (5 bases). Germline V lookup: CDR1 SGHTA, CDR2 FQGNSA. The CDR3 covers 14 residues. The CDR3 DNA reads as TGTGCCAACAGCTTGGGGCCAGAGAACTACGAGCAGTACTTC. This sequence encodes CANSLGPENYEQYF.

In its sample, this clonotype was seen many times. The genes are TRBV7-3 and TRBJ1-4, with D hard to call. V shed 1 base and J shed 6 bases, with 18 bases lying between them. The CDR3 is made up of 17 amino acids. Germline loops: CDR1 SGHTA, CDR2 FQGTGA. The CDR3 is CASSLSETGIFDEKLFF. The DNA of the CDR3 is TGTGCCAGCAGCTTAAGCGAGACCGGGATATTCGATGAAAAACTGTTTTTT. Full variable domain (remainder filled in from reference TRBV7-3 and TRBJ1-4): GAGVSQTPSNKVTEKGKYVELRCDPISGHTALYWYRQSLGQGPEFLIYFQGTGAADDSGLPNDRFFAVRPEGSVSTLKIQRTERGDSAVYLCASSLSETGIFDEKLFFGSGTQLSVL.

A word on this clonotype: Its ends do not fully match the called genes, so a read error is possible. The genes are TRBV2 and TRBJ1-4, with a tentative D call TRBD1 (6 bases). The CDR3 has 14 residues. CDR1 and CDR2 (germline): SNHLY, FYNNEI. Here the CDR3 DNA reads TGCGCCAGCAGCGATCAGGGGAGAAATGAAAAACTGTTTTTT. Translating gives CASSDQGRNEKLFF.

This clonotype was found a few times. The J gene is TRBJ2-2, the V gene TRBV6-6, with a weak D call TRBD1 (6 bases). Germline V lookup: CDR1 MNHNY, CDR2 SVGAGI (reference sequence). The CDR3 totals 13 residues. V was clipped by 5 bases and J by 8 bases, with 12 bases between them. The DNA for the CDR3 is TGTGCCAGCAGTAAAACGCAGGGGGGGGAGCTGTTTTTT. Its translation is CASSKTQGGELFF.

This clonotype was seen a handful of times. The genes are TRBV6-4 and TRBJ2-2; no clear D. The ends were cut back, 4 bases at V and 3 bases at J, with 9 bases in the middle. The CDR3 spans 14 residues. CDR1 MRHNA and CDR2 SNTAGT come from the germline V gene. CDR3 amino acids: CASSVTFDTGELFF. DNA of the CDR3: TGTGCCAGCAGTGTGACATTCGACACCGGGGAGCTGTTTTTT.

This clonotype has a count of ten or more. The V gene is TRBV7-2, the J gene TRBJ2-7, with unresolved D. The CDR3 runs 11 residues. Trimming pared 9 bases from V and 4 bases from J, leaving 10 bases between. CDR1 and CDR2 (germline): SGHTA, FQGNSA. The CDR3 region has the DNA TGTGCCAGTCGAATAGGGTACGAGCAGTACTTC. Translation gives CASRIGYEQYF.

The rearrangement joins TRBV3-1 to TRBJ1-1; no clear D. Germline CDR1 LGHDT, CDR2 YNNKEL (reference sequence). V lost 3 bases and J 0 bases, leaving 8 bases between the germline ends. The CDR3 consists of 14 residues. The CDR3 bases are TGTGCCAGCAGCCATGGAATCATGAACACTGAAGCTTTCTTT. Translated: CASSHGIMNTEAFF. The variable domain in full, completed from reference TRBV3-1 and TRBJ1-1, reads DTAVSQTPKYLVTQMGNDKSIKCEQNLGHDTMYWYKQDSKKFLKIMFSYNNKELIINETVPNRFSPKSPDKAHLNLHINSLELGDSAVYFCASSHGIMNTEAFFGQGTRLTVV.

This clonotype was counted a few times. The chain employs TRBV5-1 and TRBJ2-2, with 12 positions matching TRBD2. CDR1 SGHRS and CDR2 YFSETQ come from the germline V gene. The CDR3 loop spans 19 amino acids. Trimming at V came to 3 bases and at J to 4 bases, leaving 13 bases not matched to a gene. The CDR3 DNA follows: TGCGCCAGCAGCTCGAACCAGCCAGGGACTAGCGGGCCCACCGGGGAGCTGTTTTTT. Its protein is CASSSNQPGTSGPTGELFF.

This chain connects TRBV7-9 to TRBJ2-7; no clear D. There are 11 residues in the CDR3. In germline, CDR1 is SEHNR, CDR2 FQNEAQ (reference sequence). V lost 11 bases and J lost 3, with 11 bases in between. CDR3 amino acids: CAWSANYEQYF. The CDR3 DNA is TGTGCCTGGAGTGCGAACTACGAGCAGTACTTC. The whole variable domain, remainder taken from reference TRBV7-9 and TRBJ2-7, is DTGVSQNPRHKITKRGQNVTFRCDPISEHNRLYWYRQTLGQGPEFLTYFQNEAQLEKSRLLSDRFSAERPKGSFSTLEIQRTEQGDSAMYLCAWSANYEQYFGPGTRLTVT.

The sample holds many counts of this clonotype. The CDR3 DNA sequence: TGCGCCAGCAGCCCGGGACAGGGGTTTGATTCACCCCTCCACTTT. Protein product: CASSPGQGFDSPLHF. The J gene is TRBJ1-6, the V gene TRBV10-2; 10 bases are shared with TRBD1. The V and J ends lost 6 bases and 8 bases, in that order; junction bases with no gene match: 7. The length of the CDR3 is 15 residues. In germline, CDR1 is WSHSY, CDR2 SAAADI.

Concerning this clonotype itself: At one end the junction does not follow the germline gene, possibly because of a read error. The chain employs TRBV7-6 and TRBJ1-6; TRBD1 is a possible D gene (6 bases). Germline CDR1 is SGHVS and CDR2 is FNYEAQ. The CDR3 contains 12 residues. The CDR3: CASSRGHNTGDF. The CDR3 coding sequence is TGTGCCAGCAGCAGGGGACACAACACCGGGGACTTT.

There are a few counts of this clonotype. The chain uses TRBV6-5 and TRBJ1-2, with no clear D. V lost 2 bases and J 0 bases, leaving 10 bases between the germline ends. Germline V CDR1 and CDR2: MNHEY, SVGAGI. The CDR3 spans 15 residues. CDR3 protein: CASSYGPVSNYGYTF. The CDR3, as DNA: TGTGCCAGCAGTTACGGTCCGGTGTCTAACTATGGCTACACCTTC.

The chain couples TRBV19 to TRBJ1-1; 8 bases are a match to TRBD1. V was clipped by 8 bases and J by 2 bases; unmatched bases: 7. From germline, CDR1 is LNHDA and CDR2 SQIVND (reference sequence). This CDR3 has 14 residues. This CDR3 reads CASYGDRSNTEAFF. CDR3 sequence (DNA): TGTGCCAGTTACGGGGACAGGTCCAACACTGAAGCTTTCTTT.

Remarks on this clonotype: This could be a read error, since a much larger clone is one nucleotide away. The chain's CDR3 is CASSQGTAAHGYTF. The CDR3 DNA reads TGCGCCAGCAGCCAGGGTACCGCGGCCCATGGCTACACCTTC. The rearrangement uses TRBV7-2 and TRBJ1-2; D perhaps matches TRBD1 (5 bases). Germline values: CDR1 SGHTA, CDR2 FQGNSA. The CDR3 extends over 14 amino acids. Filled out from reference TRBV7-2 and TRBJ1-2, the complete variable domain reads GAGVSQSPSNKVTEKGKDVELRCDPISGHTALYWYRQSLGQGLEFLIYFQGNSAPDKSGLPSDRFSAERTGGSVSTLTIQRTQQEDSAVYLCASSQGTAAHGYTFGSGTRLTVV.

This chain joins TRBV20-1 and TRBJ2-5; TRBD1 matches at 11 bases. The CDR3 covers 17 residues. CDR1 is DFQATT, CDR2 SNEGSKA, per germline (reference sequence). Trimming removed 1 base from V and 3 bases from J; junction bases left unmatched: 10. CDR3 amino acids: CSARVRPGTGGKETQYF. In DNA, the CDR3 is TGCAGTGCTAGAGTGCGTCCAGGGACAGGGGGGAAAGAGACCCAGTACTTC.

On this clonotype: Germline is not matched at one junction end, which may reflect a read error. The V and J genes are TRBV7-9 and TRBJ1-1; no clear D gene. Germline lookup yields CDR1 SEHNR and CDR2 FQNEAQ (reference sequence). The CDR3 contains 14 residues. DNA of the CDR3: TGTGCCAGCGGCTTAGCCAGCACTAACACTGAAGCTTTCTTT. This codes for CASGLASTNTEAFF. The variable domain in full, completed from reference TRBV7-9 and TRBJ1-1, reads DTGVSQNPRHKITKRGQNVTFRCDPISEHNRLYWYRQTLGQGPEFLTYFQNEAQLEKSRLLSDRFSAERPKGSFSTLEIQRTEQGDSAMYLCASGLASTNTEAFFGQGTRLTVV.

The chain recombines TRBV20-1 with TRBJ1-2, with D perhaps matching TRBD1 (5 bases). The CDR3 is 16 amino acids. V gave up 0 bases and J gave up 0 bases, with 14 bases separating them. Germline V gene lookup returns CDR1 DFQATT and CDR2 SNEGSKA (reference sequence). The CDR3 protein is CSARDLGRGPNYGYTF. The CDR3 DNA follows: TGCAGTGCTAGAGATTTAGGTCGGGGACCTAACTATGGCTACACCTTC.

The V gene is TRBV6-5, the J gene TRBJ1-5, with 9 bases fitting TRBD1. This CDR3 region has 16 residues. The germline CDR1 and CDR2 sequences are MNHEY and SVGAGI. V shed 0 bases and J 2 bases; nucleotides not matched to a gene: 2. CDR3 coding DNA: TGTGCCAGCAGTTACTCGGGACAGGGAGGCAATCAGCCCCAGCATTTT. Its translation is CASSYSGQGGNQPQHF.

The genes are TRBV4-3 and TRBJ1-1, with no clear D. V lost 6 bases and J lost 4, with 15 bases in between. The germline V gene has CDR1 LGHNA and CDR2 YSLEER. The CDR3 has 14 residues. The CDR3 nucleotides read TGCGCCAGCAGTAGTTTGGGCCGGGGCACTGAAGCTTTCTTT. Its protein is CASSSLGRGTEAFF.

This sequence joins TRBV12-3 or TRBV12-4 and TRBJ1-5; D not resolved. Trimming removed 5 bases at V and 0 bases at J, with 11 bases between. This CDR3 is 15 amino acids long. For the CDR3, the DNA is TGTGCCAGCAGTCTCGCTGTGGGTAGCAATCAGCCCCAGCATTTT. Amino acid sequence: CASSLAVGSNQPQHF.

The chain has TRBV20-1 and TRBJ1-1, with D perhaps TRBD1 (6 bases). V was cut by 0 bases and J by 4 bases, with 9 bases left in between. The germline V gene has CDR1 DFQATT and CDR2 SNEGSKA (reference sequence). CDR3 length equals 13 residues. CDR3 sequence: CSARDRGATEAFF. The CDR3 DNA reads TGCAGTGCTAGAGATCGGGGGGCCACTGAAGCTTTCTTT.

V and J are TRBV20-1 and TRBJ2-5; 8 bases align to TRBD2. Trimming cost V 3 bases and J 3 bases; bases outside gene matches: 12. Germline V gene sequence: CDR1 DFQATT, CDR2 SNEGSKA (reference sequence). CDR3 length equals 16 residues. The CDR3 loop reads CSASRPGLVRKETQYF. As DNA, the CDR3 is TGCAGTGCTAGCCGACCGGGACTAGTGAGGAAAGAGACCCAGTACTTC.

This chain connects TRBV24-1 to TRBJ2-3; 7 nucleotides align to TRBD1. This CDR3 has 15 residues. Germline lookup yields CDR1 KGHDR and CDR2 SFDVKD. J gave up 2 bases and V 2 bases, and 3 bases lay outside the gene matches. CDR3 amino acids: CATSDSTGLTDTQYF. CDR3 nucleotide sequence: TGTGCCACCAGTGATTCGACAGGGCTCACAGATACGCAGTATTTT.

V usage is TRBV7-9 and J usage is TRBJ1-6; 9 positions match TRBD1. The CDR3 is made up of 16 amino acids. The junction had 10 bases not matched to a gene; V was cut back by 5 bases and J by 8 bases. Germline CDR1 is SEHNR and CDR2 is FQNEAQ (reference sequence). The CDR3 coding sequence is TGTGCCAGCAGCCCCCGGGGGACAGGGTCATATTCACCCCTCCACTTT. Residues: CASSPRGTGSYSPLHF.

CDR3 coding DNA: TGTGCCATCAGTTACTCGAACTGGGGCTACACCTTC. Its translation: CAISYSNWGYTF. This chain links TRBV10-3 with TRBJ1-2; D gene ambiguous. The ends were cut back, 5 bases at V and 8 bases at J, with 12 bases in the middle. The CDR3 consists of 12 residues. Germline V gene sequence: CDR1 ENHRY, CDR2 SYGVKD.

The table lists this clonotype with many counts. The chain carries TRBV19 and TRBJ2-6, with TRBD1 matching 7 bases. This CDR3 is 16 amino acids long. J was trimmed by 0 bases and V by 7 bases; bases with no gene match: 6. Germline values: CDR1 LNHDA, CDR2 SQIVND (reference sequence). CDR3 sequence (DNA): TGTGCCAGTACCAGGGGGTATTACTCTGGGGCCAACGTCCTGACTTTC. It is translated as CASTRGYYSGANVLTF. The full variable domain, its missing parts supplied by reference TRBV19 and TRBJ2-6, is DGGITQSPKYLFRKEGQNVTLSCEQNLNHDAMYWYRQDPGQGLRLIYYSQIVNDFQKGDIAEGYSVSREKKESFPLTVTSAQKNPTAFYLCASTRGYYSGANVLTFGAGSRLTVL.

This clonotype was picked up a small number of times. The chain employs TRBV12-3 or TRBV12-4 and TRBJ2-5; D may be TRBD2 (5 bases). The CDR3 consists of 13 residues. Trimming took 5 bases from V and 6 from J, leaving 13 bases between them. CDR3 sequence reads: CASSTSRLKTQYF. The CDR3 DNA reads TGTGCCAGCAGTACTAGTAGATTAAAGACCCAGTACTTC.

This clonotype showed up many times. The gene calls are TRBV19 and TRBJ1-5; D not resolved. Germline values: CDR1 LNHDA, CDR2 SQIVND (reference sequence). The CDR3 is 12 residues long. CDR3 bases: TGTGCTAGCTCACTCAGCAATCAGCCCCAGCATTTT. Amino acids: CASSLSNQPQHF.

This sequence joins TRBV20-1 and TRBJ1-5; D is uncertain. With 3 bases removed from V and 3 bases from J, the gap between germline ends came to 6 bases. The germline gives CDR1 DFQATT, CDR2 SNEGSKA (reference sequence). This CDR3 region has 12 residues. As DNA, the CDR3 is TGCAGTGCTAGCAAGTTCAATCAGCCCCAGCATTTT. Translated, it gives CSASKFNQPQHF.